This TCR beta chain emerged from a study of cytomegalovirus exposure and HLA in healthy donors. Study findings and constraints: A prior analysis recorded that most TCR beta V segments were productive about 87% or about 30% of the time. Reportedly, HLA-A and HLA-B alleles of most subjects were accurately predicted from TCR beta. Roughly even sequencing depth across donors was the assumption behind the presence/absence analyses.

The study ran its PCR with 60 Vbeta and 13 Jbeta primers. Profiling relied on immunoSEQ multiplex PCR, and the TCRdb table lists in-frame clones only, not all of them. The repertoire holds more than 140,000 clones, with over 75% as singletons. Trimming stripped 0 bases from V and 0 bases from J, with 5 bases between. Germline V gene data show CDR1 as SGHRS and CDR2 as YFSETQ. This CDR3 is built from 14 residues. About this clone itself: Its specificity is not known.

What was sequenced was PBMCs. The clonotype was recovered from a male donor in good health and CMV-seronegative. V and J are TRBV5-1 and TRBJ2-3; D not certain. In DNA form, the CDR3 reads TGCGCCAGCAGCTTGGACAGTAGCACAGATACGCAGTATTTT. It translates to CASSLDSSTDTQYF.